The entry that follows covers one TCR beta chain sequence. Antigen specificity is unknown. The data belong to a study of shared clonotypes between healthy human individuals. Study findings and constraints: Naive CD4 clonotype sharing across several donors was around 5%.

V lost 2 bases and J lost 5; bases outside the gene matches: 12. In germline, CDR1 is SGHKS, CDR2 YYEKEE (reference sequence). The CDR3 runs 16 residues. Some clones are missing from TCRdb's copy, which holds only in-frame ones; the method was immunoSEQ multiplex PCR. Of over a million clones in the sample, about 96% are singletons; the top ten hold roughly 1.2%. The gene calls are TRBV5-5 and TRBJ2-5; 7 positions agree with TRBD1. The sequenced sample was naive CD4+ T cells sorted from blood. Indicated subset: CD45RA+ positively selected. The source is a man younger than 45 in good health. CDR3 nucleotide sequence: TGTGCCAGCAGCTTTGTAGAGTTCAGGGGGAGCGAGACCCAGTACTTC. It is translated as CASSFVEFRGSETQYF.